This passage covers 5 T cell receptor beta chains from one sample sequenced in a study of OX40 agonist ivuxolimab in advanced cancers. Generated by immunoSEQ multiplex PCR, the TCRdb table keeps only in-frame clones and is missing some. Of roughly 34,000 clones in the sample, roughly 87% are singletons; the top ten hold under 1%. Sequencing was performed on CD4+ or CD8+ T cells sorted from blood, taken in a trial of the OX40 agonist ivuxolimab. These TCRs come from an adult with an advanced solid tumor such as melanoma, head and neck, liver or kidney cancer.

This clone was seen a single time. The chain is built from TRBV6-4 and TRBJ1-6; possibly TRBD1 for D (5 bases). Trimming left V 3 bases short and J 4 bases short, with 10 bases between. Germline CDR1 and CDR2: MRHNA and SNTAGT. The CDR3 has 15 amino acids. The chain's CDR3 is CASSEGVTYNSPLHF. The CDR3 bases are TGTGCCAGCAGTGAAGGGGTGACTTATAATTCACCCCTCCACTTT.

V usage is TRBV5-5 and J usage is TRBJ2-2, with TRBD2 matching 13 bases. The J segment lost 1 base and the V segment lost 2 bases, leaving 2 bases of the junction unmatched. From germline, CDR1 is SGHKS and CDR2 YYEKEE (reference sequence). This CDR3 has 17 residues. CDR3 region: CASSFTSGGVNTGELFF. CDR3 DNA: TGTGCCAGCAGCTTTACTAGCGGGGGGGTGAACACCGGGGAGCTGTTTTTT.

This clone occurred once. This chain uses TRBV5-6 with TRBJ1-3, with D possibly matching TRBD1 (5 bases). Germline CDR1 reads SGHDT; CDR2 reads YYEEEE. V was cut by 3 bases and J by 4 bases, with 11 bases left in between. The CDR3 spans 14 residues. The CDR3 DNA follows: TGTGCCAGCAGCTCCCCAGGGCTAGGAAACACCATATATTTT. It translates to CASSSPGLGNTIYF.

Comment on this clone: The sample holds other DNA sequences that translate to the same CDR3. The genes are TRBV27 and TRBJ1-1; D is undetermined. Germline V lookup: CDR1 MNHEY, CDR2 SMNVEV (reference sequence). The CDR3 loop spans 14 amino acids. V lost 3 bases, J lost 4 bases, and 12 bases lay in between. The CDR3 loop is CASSFSRAGTEAFF. The CDR3 DNA reads as TGTGCCAGCAGTTTTTCACGGGCAGGCACTGAAGCTTTCTTT.

The chain has TRBV7-9 and TRBJ2-6, with a weak D call TRBD1 (6 bases). This CDR3 comprises 15 residues. CDR1 SEHNR and CDR2 FQNEAQ come from the germline V gene (reference sequence). V shed 7 bases and J shed 1 base, with 11 bases lying between them. The CDR3 DNA sequence: TGTGCCAGCATTAAACAGGGTTCTGGGGCCAACGTCCTGACTTTC. Its translation: CASIKQGSGANVLTF.